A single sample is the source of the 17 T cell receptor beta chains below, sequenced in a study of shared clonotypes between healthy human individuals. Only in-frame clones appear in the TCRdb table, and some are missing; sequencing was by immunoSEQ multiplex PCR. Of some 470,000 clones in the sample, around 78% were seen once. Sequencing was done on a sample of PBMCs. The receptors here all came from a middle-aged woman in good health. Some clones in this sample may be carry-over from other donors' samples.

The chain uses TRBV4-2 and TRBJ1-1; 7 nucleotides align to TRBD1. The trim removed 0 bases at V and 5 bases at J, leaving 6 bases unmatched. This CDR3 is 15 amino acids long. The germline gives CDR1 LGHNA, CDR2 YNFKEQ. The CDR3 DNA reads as TGTGCCAGCAGCCAAGAAACAGGGGAGAGGACTGAAGCTTTCTTT. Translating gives CASSQETGERTEAFF.

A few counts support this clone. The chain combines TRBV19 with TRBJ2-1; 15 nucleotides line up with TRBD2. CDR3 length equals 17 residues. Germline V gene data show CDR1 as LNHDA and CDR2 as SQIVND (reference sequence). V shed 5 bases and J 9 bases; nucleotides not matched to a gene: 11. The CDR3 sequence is CASSDSGTSGRWSEQFF. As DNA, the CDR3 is TGTGCCAGTAGTGATAGCGGGACTAGCGGGAGGTGGAGTGAGCAGTTCTTC.

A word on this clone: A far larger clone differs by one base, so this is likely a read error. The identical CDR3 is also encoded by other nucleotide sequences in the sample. This CDR3 reads CASSEGESNEQFF. The CDR3, as DNA: TGTGCCAGCAGTGAGGGAGAGTCCAATGAGCAGTTCTTC. This chain joins TRBV6-4 and TRBJ2-1, with TRBD2 as a possible D gene (5 bases). This CDR3 has 13 residues. V was clipped by 3 bases and J by 6 bases, with 9 bases between them. Germline-derived CDR1 and CDR2 are MRHNA and SNTAGT.

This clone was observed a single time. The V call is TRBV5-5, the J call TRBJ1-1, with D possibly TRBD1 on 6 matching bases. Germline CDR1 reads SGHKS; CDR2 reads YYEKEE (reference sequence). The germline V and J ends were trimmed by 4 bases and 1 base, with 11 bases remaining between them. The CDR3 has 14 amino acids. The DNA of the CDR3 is TGTGCCAGCAGCCGACAGGTCAGGAACACTGAAGCTTTCTTT. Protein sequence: CASSRQVRNTEAFF. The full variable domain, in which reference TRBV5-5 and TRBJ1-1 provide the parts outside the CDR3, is DAGVTQSPTHLIKTRGQQVTLRCSPISGHKSVSWYQQVLGQGPQFIFQYYEKEERGRGNFPDRFSARQFPNYSSELNVNALLLGDSALYLCASSRQVRNTEAFFGQGTRLTVV.

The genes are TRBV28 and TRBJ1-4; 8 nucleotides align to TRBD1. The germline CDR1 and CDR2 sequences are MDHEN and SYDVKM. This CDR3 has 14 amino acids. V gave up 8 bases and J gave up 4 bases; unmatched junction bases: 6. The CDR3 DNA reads TGTGCCAGCGCCCAGACAGGGGTTAATGAAAAACTGTTTTTT. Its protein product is CASAQTGVNEKLFF.

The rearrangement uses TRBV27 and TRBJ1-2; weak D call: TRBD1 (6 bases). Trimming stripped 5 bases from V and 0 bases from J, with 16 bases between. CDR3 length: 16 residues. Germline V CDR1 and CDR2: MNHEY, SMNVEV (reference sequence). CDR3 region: CASSTHRVPANYGYTF. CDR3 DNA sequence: TGTGCCAGCAGTACTCACAGGGTCCCGGCTAACTATGGCTACACCTTC.

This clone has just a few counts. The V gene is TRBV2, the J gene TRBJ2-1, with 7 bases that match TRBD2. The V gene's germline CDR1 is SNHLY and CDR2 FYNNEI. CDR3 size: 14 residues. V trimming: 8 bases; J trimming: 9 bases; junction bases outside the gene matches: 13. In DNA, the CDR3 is TGTGCCAGCGCTCTAACTCAGCGGGATGGTGAGCAGTTCTTC. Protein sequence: CASALTQRDGEQFF.

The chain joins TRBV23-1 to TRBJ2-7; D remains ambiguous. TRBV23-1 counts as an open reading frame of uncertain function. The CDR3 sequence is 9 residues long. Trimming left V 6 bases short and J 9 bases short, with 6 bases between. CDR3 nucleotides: TGCGCCAGCAGGACTGTGCAGTACTTC. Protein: CASRTVQYF.

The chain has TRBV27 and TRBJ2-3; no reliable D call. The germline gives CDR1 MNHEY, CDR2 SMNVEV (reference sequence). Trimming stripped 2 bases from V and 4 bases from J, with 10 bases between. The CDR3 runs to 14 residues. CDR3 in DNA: TGTGCCAGCAGTTTAAAGCCTGGGGCAGATACGCAGTATTTT. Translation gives CASSLKPGADTQYF.

The DNA of the CDR3 is TGTGCCAGCAGCTTAGCAGGGATTGGTCAGCCCCAGCATTTT. As protein: CASSLAGIGQPQHF. This chain joins TRBV7-2 and TRBJ1-5; D uncertain. Trimming took 0 bases from V and 6 from J, leaving 9 bases between them. The CDR3 is 14 amino acids. The germline V gene has CDR1 SGHTA and CDR2 FQGNSA.

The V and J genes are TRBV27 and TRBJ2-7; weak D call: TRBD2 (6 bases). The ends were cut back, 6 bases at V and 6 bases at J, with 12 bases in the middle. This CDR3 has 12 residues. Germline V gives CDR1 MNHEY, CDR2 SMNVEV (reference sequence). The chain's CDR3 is CASSLGTSEQYF. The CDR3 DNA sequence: TGTGCCAGCAGCTTGGGGACTTCCGAGCAGTACTTC.

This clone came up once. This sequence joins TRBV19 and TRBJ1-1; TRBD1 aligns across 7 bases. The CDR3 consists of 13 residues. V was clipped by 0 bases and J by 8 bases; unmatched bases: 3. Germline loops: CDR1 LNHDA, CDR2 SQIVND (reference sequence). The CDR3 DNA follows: TGTGCCAGTAGTATAGATCGGGACAGCGAAGCTTTCTTT. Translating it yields CASSIDRDSEAFF.

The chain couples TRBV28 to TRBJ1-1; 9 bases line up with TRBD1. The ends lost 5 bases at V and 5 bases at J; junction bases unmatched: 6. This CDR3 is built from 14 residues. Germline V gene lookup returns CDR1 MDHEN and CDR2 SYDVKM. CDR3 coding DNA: TGTGCCAGCAGTGGGGGACAGGGAGGGACTGAAGCTTTCTTT. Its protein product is CASSGGQGGTEAFF.

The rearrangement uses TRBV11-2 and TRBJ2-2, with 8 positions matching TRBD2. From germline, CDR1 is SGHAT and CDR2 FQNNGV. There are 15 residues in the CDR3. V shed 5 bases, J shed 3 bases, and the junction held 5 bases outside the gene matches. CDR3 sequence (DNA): TGTGCCAGCAGCCCTGGACTAGCCGACACCGGGGAGCTGTTTTTT. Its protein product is CASSPGLADTGELFF.

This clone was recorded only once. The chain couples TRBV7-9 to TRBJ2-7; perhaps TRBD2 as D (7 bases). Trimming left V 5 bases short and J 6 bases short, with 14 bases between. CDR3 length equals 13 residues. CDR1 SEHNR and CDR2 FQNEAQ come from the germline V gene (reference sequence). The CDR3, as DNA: TGTGCCAGCAGCCGGGGGGCCTCGGCCGAGCAGTACTTC. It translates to CASSRGASAEQYF. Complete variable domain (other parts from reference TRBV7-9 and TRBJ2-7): DTGVSQNPRHKITKRGQNVTFRCDPISEHNRLYWYRQTLGQGPEFLTYFQNEAQLEKSRLLSDRFSAERPKGSFSTLEIQRTEQGDSAMYLCASSRGASAEQYFGPGTRLTVT.

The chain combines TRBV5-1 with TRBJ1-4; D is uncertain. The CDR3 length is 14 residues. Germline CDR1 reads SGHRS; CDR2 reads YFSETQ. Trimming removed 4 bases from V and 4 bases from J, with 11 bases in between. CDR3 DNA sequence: TGCGCCAGCAGCGGTACGGGGAATAATGAAAAACTGTTTTTT. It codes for CASSGTGNNEKLFF.

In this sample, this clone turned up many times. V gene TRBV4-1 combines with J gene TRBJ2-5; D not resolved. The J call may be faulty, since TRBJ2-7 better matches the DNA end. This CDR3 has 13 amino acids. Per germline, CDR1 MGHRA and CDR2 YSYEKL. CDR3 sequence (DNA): TGCGCCAGCAGCCAAGTAGGTGGCTACGAGCAGTACTTC. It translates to CASSQVGGYEQYF.